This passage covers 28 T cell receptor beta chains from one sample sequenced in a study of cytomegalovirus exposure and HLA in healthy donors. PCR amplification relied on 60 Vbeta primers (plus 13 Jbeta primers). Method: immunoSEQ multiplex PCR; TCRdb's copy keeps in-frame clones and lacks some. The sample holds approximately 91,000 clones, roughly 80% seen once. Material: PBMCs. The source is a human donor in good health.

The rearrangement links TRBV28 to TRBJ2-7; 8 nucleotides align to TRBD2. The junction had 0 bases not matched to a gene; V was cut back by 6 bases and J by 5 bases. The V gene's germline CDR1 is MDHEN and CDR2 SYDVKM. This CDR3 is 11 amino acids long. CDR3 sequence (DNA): TGTGCCAGCAGACTAGCGGACGAGCAGTACTTC. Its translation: CASRLADEQYF.

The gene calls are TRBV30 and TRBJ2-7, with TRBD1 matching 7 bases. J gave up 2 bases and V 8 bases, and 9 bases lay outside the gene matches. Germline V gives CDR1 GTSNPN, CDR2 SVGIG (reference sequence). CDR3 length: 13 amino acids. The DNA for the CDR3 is TGTGCCCGCTCCGGGACAGATCCCTACGAGCAGTACTTC. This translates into CARSGTDPYEQYF.

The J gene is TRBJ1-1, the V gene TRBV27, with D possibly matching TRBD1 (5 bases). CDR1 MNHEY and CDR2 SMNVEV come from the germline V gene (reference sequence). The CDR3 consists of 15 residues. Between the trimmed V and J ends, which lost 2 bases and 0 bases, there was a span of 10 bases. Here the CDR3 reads CASSLGGVMNTEAFF. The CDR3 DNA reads TGTGCCAGCAGTTTAGGAGGGGTGATGAACACTGAAGCTTTCTTT.

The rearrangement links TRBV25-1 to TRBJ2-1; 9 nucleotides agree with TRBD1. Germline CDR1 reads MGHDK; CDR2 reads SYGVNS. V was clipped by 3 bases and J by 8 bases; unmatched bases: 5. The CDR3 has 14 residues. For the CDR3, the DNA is TGTGCCAGCAGTGAGAGGGACAGGGTTGATGAGCAGTTCTTC. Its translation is CASSERDRVDEQFF.

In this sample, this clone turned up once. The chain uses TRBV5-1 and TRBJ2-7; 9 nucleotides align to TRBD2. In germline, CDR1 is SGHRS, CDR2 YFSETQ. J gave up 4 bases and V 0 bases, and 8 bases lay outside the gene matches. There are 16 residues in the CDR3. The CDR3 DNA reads TGCGCCAGCAGCTTGGCCGGTCTAGCGGGGAATTACGAGCAGTACTTC. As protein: CASSLAGLAGNYEQYF.

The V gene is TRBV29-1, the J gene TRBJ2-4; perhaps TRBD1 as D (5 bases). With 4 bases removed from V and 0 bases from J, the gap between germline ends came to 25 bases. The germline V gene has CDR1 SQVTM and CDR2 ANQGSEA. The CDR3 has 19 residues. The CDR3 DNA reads TGCAGCGTTGTTTACCAACAGGATGAAGTAACTTTAGCCAAAAACATTCAGTACTTC. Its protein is CSVVYQQDEVTLAKNIQYF.

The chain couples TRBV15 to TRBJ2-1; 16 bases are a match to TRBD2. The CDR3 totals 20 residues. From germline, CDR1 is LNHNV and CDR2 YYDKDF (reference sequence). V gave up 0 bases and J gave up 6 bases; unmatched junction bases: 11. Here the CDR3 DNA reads TGTGCCACCAGCAGAGATCGTAAGGGACTAGCGGGGGGGCCGAGCAATGAGCAGTTCTTC. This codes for CATSRDRKGLAGGPSNEQFF.

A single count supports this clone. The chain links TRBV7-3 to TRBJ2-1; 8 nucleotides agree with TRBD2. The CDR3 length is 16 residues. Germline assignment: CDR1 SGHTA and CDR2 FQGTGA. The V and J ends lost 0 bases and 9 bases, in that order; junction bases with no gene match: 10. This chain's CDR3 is CASSLTSTRLAGEQFF. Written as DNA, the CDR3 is TGTGCCAGCAGCTTAACGAGTACGCGGCTAGCGGGTGAGCAGTTCTTC.

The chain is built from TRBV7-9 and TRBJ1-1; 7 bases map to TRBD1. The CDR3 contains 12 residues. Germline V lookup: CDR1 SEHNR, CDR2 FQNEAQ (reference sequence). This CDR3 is CSLNRGNTEAFF. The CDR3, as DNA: TGTTCCCTAAACAGGGGGAACACTGAAGCTTTCTTT.

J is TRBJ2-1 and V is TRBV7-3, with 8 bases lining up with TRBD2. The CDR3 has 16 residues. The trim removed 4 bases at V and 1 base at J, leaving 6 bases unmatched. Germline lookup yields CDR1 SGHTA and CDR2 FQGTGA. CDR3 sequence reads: CASSSRLAQSYNEQFF. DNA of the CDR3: TGTGCCAGCAGCTCTCGACTAGCGCAATCCTACAATGAGCAGTTCTTC.

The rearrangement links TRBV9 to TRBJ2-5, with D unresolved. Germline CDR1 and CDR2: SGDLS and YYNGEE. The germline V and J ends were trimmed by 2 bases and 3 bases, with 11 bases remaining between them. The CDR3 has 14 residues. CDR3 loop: CASSVSPQEETQYF. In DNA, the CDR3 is TGTGCCAGCAGCGTCTCCCCGCAGGAAGAGACCCAGTACTTC.

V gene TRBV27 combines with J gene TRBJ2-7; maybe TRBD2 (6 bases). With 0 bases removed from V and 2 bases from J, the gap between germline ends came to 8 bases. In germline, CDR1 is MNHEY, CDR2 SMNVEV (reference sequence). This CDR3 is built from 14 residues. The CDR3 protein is CASSLSWTTYEQYF. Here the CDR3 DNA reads TGTGCCAGCAGTTTATCGTGGACTACCTACGAGCAGTACTTC.

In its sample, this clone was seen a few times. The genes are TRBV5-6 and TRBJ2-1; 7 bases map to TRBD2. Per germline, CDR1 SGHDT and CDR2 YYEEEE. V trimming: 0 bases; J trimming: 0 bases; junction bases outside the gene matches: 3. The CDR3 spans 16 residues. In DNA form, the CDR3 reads TGTGCCAGCAGCTTGGGGCGGGGGAGCTCCTACAATGAGCAGTTCTTC. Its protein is CASSLGRGSSYNEQFF.

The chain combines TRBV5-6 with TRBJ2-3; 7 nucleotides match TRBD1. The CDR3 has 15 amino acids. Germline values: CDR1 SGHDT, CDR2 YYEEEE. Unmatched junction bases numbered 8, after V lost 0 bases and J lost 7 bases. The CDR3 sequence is CASSLGDREVNTQYF. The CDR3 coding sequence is TGTGCCAGCAGCTTGGGAGACAGGGAAGTAAATACGCAGTATTTT.

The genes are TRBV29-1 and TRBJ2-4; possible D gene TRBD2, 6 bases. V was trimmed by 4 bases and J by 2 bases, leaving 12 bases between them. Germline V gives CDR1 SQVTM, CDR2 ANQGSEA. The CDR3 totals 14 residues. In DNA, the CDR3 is TGCAGCGTTGCAGGGAGCGGGTCCAAAAACATTCAGTACTTC. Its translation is CSVAGSGSKNIQYF.

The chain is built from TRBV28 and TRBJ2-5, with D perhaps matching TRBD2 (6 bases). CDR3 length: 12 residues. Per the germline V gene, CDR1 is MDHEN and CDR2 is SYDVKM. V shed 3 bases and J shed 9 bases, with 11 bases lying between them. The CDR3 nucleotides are TGTGCCAGCAGTTTTGGGTGGAGGGCCCAGTACTTC. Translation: CASSFGWRAQYF.

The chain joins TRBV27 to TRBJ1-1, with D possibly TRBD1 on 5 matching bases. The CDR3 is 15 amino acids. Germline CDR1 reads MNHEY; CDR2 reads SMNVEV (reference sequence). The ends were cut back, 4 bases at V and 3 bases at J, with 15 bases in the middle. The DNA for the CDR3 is TGTGCCAGCAGTTCGTGGGGGGGGAGTGACACTGAAGCTTTCTTT. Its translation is CASSSWGGSDTEAFF.

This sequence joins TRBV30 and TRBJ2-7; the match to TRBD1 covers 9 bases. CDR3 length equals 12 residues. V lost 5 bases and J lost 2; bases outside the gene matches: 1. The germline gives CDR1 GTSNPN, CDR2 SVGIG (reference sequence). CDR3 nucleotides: TGTGCCTGGGGGACAGGGCCCTACGAGCAGTACTTC. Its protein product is CAWGTGPYEQYF.

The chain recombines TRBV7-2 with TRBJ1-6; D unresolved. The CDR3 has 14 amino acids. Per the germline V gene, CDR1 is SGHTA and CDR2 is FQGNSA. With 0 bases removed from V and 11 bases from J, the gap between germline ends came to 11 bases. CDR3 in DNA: TGTGCCAGCAGCTTAGCAGTGGCCGGGGCACCCCTCCACTTT. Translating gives CASSLAVAGAPLHF.

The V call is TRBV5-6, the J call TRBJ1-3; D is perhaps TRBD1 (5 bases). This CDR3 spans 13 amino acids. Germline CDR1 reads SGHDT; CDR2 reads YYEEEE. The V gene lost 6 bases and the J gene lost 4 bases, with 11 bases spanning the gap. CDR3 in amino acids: CASNLGAGNTIYF. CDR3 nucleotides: TGTGCCAGCAATCTTGGGGCGGGAAACACCATATATTTT.

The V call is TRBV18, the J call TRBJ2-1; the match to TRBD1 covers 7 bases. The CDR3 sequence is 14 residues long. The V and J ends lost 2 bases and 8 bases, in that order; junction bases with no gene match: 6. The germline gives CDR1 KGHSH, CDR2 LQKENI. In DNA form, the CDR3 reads TGTGCCAGCTCACCAGGGACAGAGAAACATGAGCAGTTCTTC. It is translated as CASSPGTEKHEQFF.

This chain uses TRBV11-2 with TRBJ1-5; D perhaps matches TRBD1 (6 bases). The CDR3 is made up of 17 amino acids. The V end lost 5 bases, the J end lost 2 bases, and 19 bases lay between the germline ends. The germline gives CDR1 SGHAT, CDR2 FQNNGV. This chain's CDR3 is CASSARGGFSGNQPQHF. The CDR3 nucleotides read TGTGCCAGCAGCGCGAGGGGGGGCTTCAGTGGCAATCAGCCCCAGCATTTT.

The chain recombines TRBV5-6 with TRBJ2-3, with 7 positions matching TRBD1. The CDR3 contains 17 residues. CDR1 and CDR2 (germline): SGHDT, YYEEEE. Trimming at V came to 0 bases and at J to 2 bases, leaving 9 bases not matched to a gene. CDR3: CASSLAGTVPPTDTQYF. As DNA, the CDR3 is TGTGCCAGCAGCTTGGCCGGGACAGTTCCCCCCACAGATACGCAGTATTTT.

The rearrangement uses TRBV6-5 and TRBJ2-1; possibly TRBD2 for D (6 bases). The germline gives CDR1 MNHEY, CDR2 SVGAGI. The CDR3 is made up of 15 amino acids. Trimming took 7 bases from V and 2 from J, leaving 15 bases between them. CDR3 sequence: CASTPGSGPYNEQFF. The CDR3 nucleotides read TGTGCCAGCACCCCGGGTAGCGGTCCCTACAATGAGCAGTTCTTC.

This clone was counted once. CDR3 nucleotides: TGTGCCTGGACTGACTCGGGAAACACCATATATTTT. Translation gives CAWTDSGNTIYF. The J gene is TRBJ1-3, the V gene TRBV30; D gene ambiguous. The CDR3 runs to 12 residues. Germline CDR1 GTSNPN, CDR2 SVGIG (reference sequence). V lost 4 bases to trimming and J lost 4 bases, with 8 bases between them.

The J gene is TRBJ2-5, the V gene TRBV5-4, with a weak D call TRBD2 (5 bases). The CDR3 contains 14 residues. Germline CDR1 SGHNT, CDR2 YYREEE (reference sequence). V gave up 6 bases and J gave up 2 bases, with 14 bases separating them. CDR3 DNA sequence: TGTGCCAGCACCCTTGCGGGCAGACAAGAGACCCAGTACTTC. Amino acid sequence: CASTLAGRQETQYF.

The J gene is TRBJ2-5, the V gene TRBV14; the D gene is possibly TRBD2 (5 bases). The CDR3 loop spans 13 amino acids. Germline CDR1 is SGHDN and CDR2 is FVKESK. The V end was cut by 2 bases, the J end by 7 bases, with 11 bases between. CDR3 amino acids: CASSQREFGTQYF. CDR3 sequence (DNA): TGTGCCAGCAGCCAAAGGGAGTTTGGGACCCAGTACTTC.

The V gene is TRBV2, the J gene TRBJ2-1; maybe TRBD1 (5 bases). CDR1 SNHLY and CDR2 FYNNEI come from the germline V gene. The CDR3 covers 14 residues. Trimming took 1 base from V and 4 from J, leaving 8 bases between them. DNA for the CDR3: TGTGCCAGCAGTGAAGGGGCAGGGTACAATGAGCAGTTCTTC. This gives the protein CASSEGAGYNEQFF.